This TCR beta chain was sequenced during a study of cytomegalovirus exposure and HLA in healthy donors. Overall study context: When 398 donors were genotyped, approximately 80% of them were found to fall in the Caucasian-associated ancestry cluster. Study-wide points: A missense DCLRE1C variant was associated with V- and J-gene trimming of TCR beta chains in a later analysis, and an independent cohort replicated the association.

As for this clone: Its antigen is still unknown.

PCR involved 60 Vbeta and 13 Jbeta primers. Sequencing used immunoSEQ multiplex PCR; TCRdb keeps in-frame clones, though not all of them. This listing includes tens of thousands of clones. This CDR3 region has 14 residues. V lost 6 bases and J 1 base, leaving 12 bases between the germline ends. Germline V gives CDR1 ENHRY, CDR2 SYGVKD. V and J are TRBV10-3 and TRBJ1-1, with D possibly TRBD1 on 5 matching bases. The sample was PBMCs. The clonotype originates from a woman between 18 and 29 years old in good health and CMV-seronegative. In DNA, the CDR3 is TGTGCCATCAGGACCCGAGGACAGAACACTGAAGCTTTCTTT. It encodes CAIRTRGQNTEAFF.